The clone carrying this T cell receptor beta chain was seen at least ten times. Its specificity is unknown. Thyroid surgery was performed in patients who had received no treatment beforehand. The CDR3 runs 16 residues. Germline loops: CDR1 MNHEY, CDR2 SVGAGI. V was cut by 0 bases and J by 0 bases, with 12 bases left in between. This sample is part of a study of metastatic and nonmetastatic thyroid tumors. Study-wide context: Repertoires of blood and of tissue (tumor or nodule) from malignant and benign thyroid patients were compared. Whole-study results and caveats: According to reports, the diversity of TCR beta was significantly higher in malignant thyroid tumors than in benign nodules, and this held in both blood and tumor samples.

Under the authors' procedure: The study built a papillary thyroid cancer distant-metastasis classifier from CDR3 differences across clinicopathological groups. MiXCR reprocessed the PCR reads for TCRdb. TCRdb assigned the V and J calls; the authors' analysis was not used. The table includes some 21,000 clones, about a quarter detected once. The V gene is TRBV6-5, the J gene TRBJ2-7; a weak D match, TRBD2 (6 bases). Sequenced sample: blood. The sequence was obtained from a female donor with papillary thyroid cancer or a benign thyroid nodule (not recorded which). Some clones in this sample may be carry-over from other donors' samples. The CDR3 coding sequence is TGTGCCAGCAGTTACTCGGCGGCTAGCGACTCCTACGAGCAGTACTTC. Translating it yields CASSYSAASDSYEQYF.